Below, 25 T cell receptor beta chains from the same sample are listed, as sequenced in a study of cytomegalovirus exposure and HLA in healthy donors. PCR employed 60 Vbeta and 13 Jbeta primers. Assay used: immunoSEQ multiplex PCR; TCRdb lists only in-frame clones, some missing. Seen here are around 74,000 clones, about four fifths observed once, and the top ten hold about 3.5%. The material sequenced was PBMCs. The receptor source for this set is a man aged 35 to 55 in good health and CMV-seronegative.

The rearrangement joins TRBV11-2 to TRBJ2-7, with a weak D call TRBD1 (5 bases). Germline V CDR1 and CDR2: SGHAT, FQNNGV. Trimming left V 0 bases short and J 5 bases short, with 14 bases between. The CDR3 is 15 amino acids. The CDR3 spells CASSLDPRVVHEQYF. The CDR3 DNA reads TGTGCCAGCAGCTTAGACCCCAGGGTTGTCCACGAGCAGTACTTC.

The chain links TRBV4-3 to TRBJ2-7; TRBD1 matches 9 bases. Germline CDR1 and CDR2: LGHNA and YSLEER. CDR3 length: 14 residues. J gave up 7 bases and V 4 bases, and 8 bases lay outside the gene matches. The CDR3 reads CASSRRDRAEEQYF. CDR3 nucleotide sequence: TGCGCCAGCAGCCGCCGGGACAGGGCCGAGGAGCAGTACTTC.

The chain joins TRBV5-1 to TRBJ1-5; 11 bases map to TRBD1. The CDR3 covers 15 residues. Germline V gene lookup returns CDR1 SGHRS and CDR2 YFSETQ. The V gene end was trimmed by 4 bases and the J gene end by 2 bases; junction bases not matched to a gene: 2. The CDR3 region is CASSPGQGGNQPQHF. The DNA for the CDR3 is TGCGCCAGCAGCCCGGGACAGGGGGGCAATCAGCCCCAGCATTTT.

This chain joins TRBV4-1 and TRBJ1-3, with a possible D match to TRBD1 (6 bases). Germline CDR1 MGHRA, CDR2 YSYEKL. The CDR3 length is 14 residues. With 3 bases removed from V and 9 bases from J, the gap between germline ends came to 15 bases. This CDR3 reads CASSQMTQGTTIYF. In DNA form, the CDR3 reads TGCGCCAGCAGCCAGATGACTCAGGGGACCACCATATATTTT.

The chain couples TRBV6-4 to TRBJ2-3, with D tentatively TRBD2 (6 bases). This CDR3 is 14 amino acids long. Trimming cost V 6 bases and J 2 bases, with 12 bases left between them. Germline values: CDR1 MRHNA, CDR2 SNTAGT. In DNA, the CDR3 is TGTGCCAGCAGCTCTCGGGACTTCACAGATACGCAGTATTTT. It translates to CASSSRDFTDTQYF.

The chain joins TRBV6-5 to TRBJ1-5; unclear D gene. CDR3 length equals 14 residues. Per the germline V gene, CDR1 is MNHEY and CDR2 is SVGAGI. Trimming took 6 bases from V and 6 from J, leaving 15 bases between them. In DNA form, the CDR3 reads TGTGCCAGCAGAAACACAGTGGTTGGTCAGCCCCAGCATTTT. Its translation is CASRNTVVGQPQHF.

This clone appeared a single time. V usage is TRBV4-3 and J usage is TRBJ1-2; tentatively, D is TRBD1 (6 bases). The ends were cut back, 0 bases at V and 6 bases at J, with 17 bases in the middle. The CDR3 sequence is 16 residues long. In germline, CDR1 is LGHNA, CDR2 YSLEER. CDR3 loop: CASSQDQWGGPNGYTF. The CDR3 nucleotides read TGCGCCAGCAGCCAAGATCAGTGGGGGGGGCCGAATGGCTACACCTTC.

The chain is built from TRBV7-3 and TRBJ1-2; possibly TRBD1 for D (5 bases). Looked up from germline, CDR1 is SGHTA and CDR2 is FQGTGA. The length of the CDR3 is 18 residues. Trimming removed 3 bases from V and 0 bases from J, with 20 bases in between. CDR3 DNA: TGTGCCAGCAGCTTGGGCGGGGGGATTACGCTAGCTAACTATGGCTACACCTTC. It is translated as CASSLGGGITLANYGYTF. The whole variable domain, filled in from reference TRBV7-3 and TRBJ1-2, reads GAGVSQTPSNKVTEKGKYVELRCDPISGHTALYWYRQSLGQGPEFLIYFQGTGAADDSGLPNDRFFAVRPEGSVSTLKIQRTERGDSAVYLCASSLGGGITLANYGYTFGSGTRLTVV.

The rearrangement uses TRBV4-1 and TRBJ2-7; 7 bases are shared with TRBD1. The CDR3 spans 16 residues. The germline V gene encodes CDR1 MGHRA and CDR2 YSYEKL. After removal of 4 bases from V and 0 bases from J, the junction contained 9 bases not matched to a gene. CDR3 nucleotides: TGCGCCAGCAGCCCCGAGACAGGGCTTGTCTCCTACGAGCAGTACTTC. This sequence encodes CASSPETGLVSYEQYF.

The chain recombines TRBV6-4 with TRBJ2-2, with TRBD1 identical over 11 bases. V lost 5 bases to trimming and J lost 7 bases; unmatched junction nucleotides: 3. The CDR3 is made up of 14 amino acids. Looked up from germline, CDR1 is MRHNA and CDR2 is SNTAGT. This CDR3 is CASSPGQGDGELFF. The DNA of the CDR3 is TGTGCCAGCAGTCCGGGACAGGGGGACGGGGAGCTGTTTTTT.

Only one count was recorded for this clone. Within the sample, other DNA sequences also encode this same CDR3. The chain carries TRBV23-1 and TRBJ1-1; a possible D gene is TRBD1 (5 bases). TRBV23-1 is marked as an open reading frame, function uncertain. The CDR3 sequence is 16 residues long. V was trimmed by 3 bases and J by 1 base, leaving 15 bases between them. CDR3 nucleotides: TGCGCCAGCAGTCATCCGTATCGGACATCGAACACTGAAGCTTTCTTT. Translated: CASSHPYRTSNTEAFF.

V is TRBV10-3 and J is TRBJ2-3; 7 bases are a match to TRBD2. Germline trimming cut 2 bases from V and 2 bases from J; bases unmatched to any gene: 7. Germline V CDR1 and CDR2: ENHRY, SYGVKD. The CDR3 spans 16 residues. The CDR3 region is CAISEAASGATDTQYF. The CDR3 nucleotides read TGTGCCATCAGTGAGGCGGCTAGCGGAGCCACAGATACGCAGTATTTT.

The J gene is TRBJ1-2, the V gene TRBV15, with TRBD1 matching over 7 bases. The CDR3 runs 15 residues. V lost 1 base to trimming and J lost 2 bases; unmatched junction nucleotides: 4. The germline gives CDR1 LNHNV, CDR2 YYDKDF (reference sequence). The CDR3 protein is CATSRVKGANYGYTF. CDR3 bases: TGTGCCACCAGCAGAGTTAAGGGGGCGAACTATGGCTACACCTTC.

V and J are TRBV5-1 and TRBJ1-1; D is uncertain. Germline CDR1 is SGHRS and CDR2 is YFSETQ. Trimming cost V 2 bases and J 7 bases, with 9 bases left between them. CDR3 length equals 12 residues. CDR3 sequence reads: CASSLSGIEAFF. The CDR3 nucleotides are TGCGCCAGCAGCTTAAGCGGAATTGAAGCTTTCTTT.

The CDR3 protein is CASSLAGEDGANEKLFF. DNA of the CDR3: TGTGCCAGCAGCTTGGCCGGGGAGGACGGGGCTAATGAAAAACTGTTTTTT. This sequence joins TRBV5-6 and TRBJ1-4, with D hard to call. The germline V gene has CDR1 SGHDT and CDR2 YYEEEE. The V end was cut by 0 bases, the J end by 3 bases, with 15 bases between. This CDR3 has 17 residues. Filled out from reference TRBV5-6 and TRBJ1-4, the complete variable domain reads DAGVTQSPTHLIKTRGQQVTLRCSPKSGHDTVSWYQQALGQGPQFIFQYYEEEERQRGNFPDRFSGHQFPNYSSELNVNALLLGDSALYLCASSLAGEDGANEKLFFGSGTQLSVL.

The CDR3 is CASSLVGGGIYNEQFF. The DNA of the CDR3 is TGTGCCAGCAGCTTAGTCGGGGGGGGTATTTACAATGAGCAGTTCTTC. The rearrangement joins TRBV11-2 to TRBJ2-1, with 8 bases that match TRBD2. Germline values: CDR1 SGHAT, CDR2 FQNNGV. The CDR3 has 16 amino acids. J gave up 4 bases and V 1 base, and 6 bases lay outside the gene matches.

The gene calls are TRBV19 and TRBJ2-3; 7 bases line up with TRBD2. CDR3 length equals 16 residues. Unmatched junction bases numbered 4, after V lost 0 bases and J lost 1 base. CDR1 and CDR2 from the germline V gene are LNHDA and SQIVND (reference sequence). CDR3 sequence reads: CASSIEWGGRTDTQYF. DNA for the CDR3: TGTGCCAGTAGTATAGAGTGGGGGGGTCGCACAGATACGCAGTATTTT.

CDR3 sequence: CASGSQQGDYGYTF. CDR3 sequence (DNA): TGTGCCAGTGGGAGTCAACAGGGGGACTATGGCTACACCTTC. The gene calls are TRBV2 and TRBJ1-2; 8 bases agree with TRBD1. The germline V gene has CDR1 SNHLY and CDR2 FYNNEI. J was trimmed by 3 bases and V by 9 bases; bases with no gene match: 9. The CDR3 is 14 residues long.

This clone was counted ten times or more. The rearrangement uses TRBV7-6 and TRBJ1-1; D may be TRBD1 (5 bases). V was trimmed by 2 bases and J by 4 bases, leaving 14 bases between them. Germline V gene data show CDR1 as SGHVS and CDR2 as FNYEAQ. The CDR3 has 15 amino acids. The CDR3 loop reads CASSLMQGIGTEAFF. The CDR3 DNA follows: TGTGCCAGCAGCTTAATGCAGGGTATAGGCACTGAAGCTTTCTTT. Variable domain in full (rest from reference TRBV7-6 and TRBJ1-1): GAGVSQSPRYKVTKRGQDVALRCDPISGHVSLYWYRQALGQGPEFLTYFNYEAQQDKSGLPNDRFSAERPEGSISTLTIQRTEQRDSAMYRCASSLMQGIGTEAFFGQGTRLTVV.

The V call is TRBV11-1, the J call TRBJ1-1; 8 positions agree with TRBD1. V dropped 5 bases and J dropped 6; count of bases not matched to a gene: 11. Germline assignment: CDR1 SGHAT and CDR2 FQDESV (reference sequence). The CDR3 has 15 residues. The CDR3 DNA reads as TGTGCCAGCAGCACGGGACAGGTCGGTCGGGCTGAAGCTTTCTTT. Encoded protein: CASSTGQVGRAEAFF.

This clone appeared once. The chain is built from TRBV9 and TRBJ2-7; 9 nucleotides line up with TRBD2. CDR3 length: 17 amino acids. V lost 3 bases, J lost 3 bases, and 13 bases stayed unmatched. Germline V gene sequence: CDR1 SGDLS, CDR2 YYNGEE. The CDR3 nucleotides read TGTGCCAGCAGCGGAGGGTCGGTCCTAGCGGGGAACTACGAGCAGTACTTC. Translation: CASSGGSVLAGNYEQYF.

The rearrangement links TRBV6-1 to TRBJ2-7; D uncertain. V was pared by 2 bases and J by 6 bases, with 8 bases between. The germline gives CDR1 MNHNS, CDR2 SASEGT. CDR3 size: 12 residues. CDR3 sequence (DNA): TGTGCCAGCAGTGAATATCTGGCCGAGCAGTACTTC. Translated, it gives CASSEYLAEQYF.

The V call is TRBV11-3, the J call TRBJ2-1; tentative D call: TRBD2 (7 bases). The CDR3 is made up of 14 amino acids. Germline assignment: CDR1 SGHNT and CDR2 YENEEA. V lost 5 bases, J lost 7 bases, and 15 bases lay in between. This CDR3 reads CASSPRGGKNEQFF. CDR3 sequence (DNA): TGTGCCAGCAGCCCGAGGGGGGGGAAGAATGAGCAGTTCTTC.

J is TRBJ2-1 and V is TRBV5-4; 9 bases line up with TRBD2. V shed 0 bases, J shed 0 bases, and the junction held 10 bases outside the gene matches. Germline V lookup: CDR1 SGHNT, CDR2 YYREEE (reference sequence). The CDR3 contains 19 residues. CDR3: CASSLALAGVFSSYNEQFF. The CDR3 bases are TGTGCCAGCAGCTTGGCCTTAGCGGGGGTATTCAGCTCCTACAATGAGCAGTTCTTC. Combining the CDR3 with reference TRBV5-4 and TRBJ2-1 gives the whole variable domain ETGVTQSPTHLIKTRGQQVTLRCSSQSGHNTVSWYQQALGQGPQFIFQYYREEENGRGNFPPRFSGLQFPNYSSELNVNALELDDSALYLCASSLALAGVFSSYNEQFFGPGTRLTVL.

The J gene is TRBJ2-7, the V gene TRBV19; TRBD1 aligns across 8 bases. Trimming cost V 5 bases and J 3 bases; bases outside gene matches: 3. CDR1 and CDR2 from the germline V gene are LNHDA and SQIVND (reference sequence). This CDR3 region has 13 residues. CDR3 residues: CASSGQGYYEQYF. CDR3 DNA: TGTGCCAGTAGTGGACAGGGCTACTACGAGCAGTACTTC.